This passage covers 22 T cell receptor beta chains from one sample sequenced in a study of T cell repertoires in cytomegalovirus infection. TCRdb called the reads again in MiXCR, with one record for every CDR3 protein. The sample has approximately 320,000 distinct CDR3 sequences, around 9.5% seen once. Sequenced sample: PBMCs. All receptors come from a human donor in good health (CMV status not recorded). Some clones in this sample may be carry-over from other donors' samples.

The V gene is TRBV7-2, the J gene TRBJ2-2; 7 bases match TRBD2. Trimming cost V 7 bases and J 3 bases; bases outside gene matches: 11. CDR1 is SGHTA and CDR2 is FQGNSA in the germline V gene. The CDR3 extends over 16 amino acids. The DNA for the CDR3 is TGTGCCAGCACCCTATGGGCTAGCGGTTACACCGGGGAGCTGTTTTTT. It yields the protein CASTLWASGYTGELFF.

This clonotype was counted many times. In DNA, the CDR3 is TGTGCCACCTCGGGACAGGGGTCCCATCAGCCCCAGCATTTT. Encoded protein: CATSGQGSHQPQHF. The chain joins TRBV24-1 to TRBJ1-5; TRBD1 matches 10 bases. CDR3 length equals 14 residues. The ends lost 9 bases at V and 5 bases at J; junction bases unmatched: 6. Germline V gene data show CDR1 as KGHDR and CDR2 as SFDVKD.

The V and J genes are TRBV20-1 and TRBJ2-3, with D maybe TRBD2 (6 bases). V was trimmed by 0 bases and J by 4 bases, leaving 11 bases between them. The germline V gene has CDR1 DFQATT and CDR2 SNEGSKA (reference sequence). The CDR3 covers 14 residues. The CDR3 region is CSARERGAADTQYF. Here the CDR3 DNA reads TGCAGTGCTAGAGAGCGGGGAGCAGCAGATACGCAGTATTTT.

The V call is TRBV7-9, the J call TRBJ2-7, with 8 bases that match TRBD1. Germline V gene sequence: CDR1 SEHNR, CDR2 FQNEAQ (reference sequence). Trimming took 6 bases from V and 1 from J; bases not matched to a gene: 5. The CDR3 runs 14 residues. The CDR3 region has the DNA TGTGCCAGCAGACAGGGGGATATTTCCTACGAGCAGTACTTC. Translated, it gives CASRQGDISYEQYF.

The CDR3 loop reads CASSPMGGYTF. CDR3 DNA: TGTGCCAGCAGTCCAATGGGCGGCTACACCTTC. The J gene is TRBJ1-2, the V gene TRBV12-3 or TRBV12-4; D is uncertain. This CDR3 contains 11 residues. V gave up 5 bases and J gave up 8 bases, with 9 bases separating them.

The chain uses TRBV29-1 and TRBJ1-4; the D is unclear. CDR3 length equals 13 residues. The ends were cut back, 6 bases at V and 8 bases at J, with 16 bases in the middle. Germline lookup yields CDR1 SQVTM and CDR2 ANQGSEA. CDR3: CSVQSGSREKLFF. As DNA, the CDR3 is TGCAGCGTCCAGTCCGGGTCGAGGGAAAAACTGTTTTTT.

In its sample, this clonotype was seen a few times. This rearrangement joins TRBV12-3 or TRBV12-4 to TRBJ2-3; D may be TRBD2 (6 bases). The CDR3 is 14 amino acids. V was shortened by 6 bases and J by 1 base, with 11 bases between the two germline ends. CDR3 sequence reads: CASRLGLGTDTQYF. The CDR3 coding sequence is TGTGCCAGCAGACTGGGACTTGGCACAGATACGCAGTATTTT.

This clonotype has at least ten counts. J is TRBJ2-3 and V is TRBV5-4; D not certain. Germline values: CDR1 SGHNT, CDR2 YYREEE (reference sequence). The CDR3 is 12 residues long. V lost 2 bases and J 6 bases, leaving 7 bases between the germline ends. CDR3: CASSLAPDTQYF. Here the CDR3 DNA reads TGTGCCAGCAGCTTAGCACCGGATACGCAGTATTTT.

This clonotype has a handful of counts. The CDR3 reads CATSKQGDYGYTF. In DNA form, the CDR3 reads TGTGCCACCAGCAAACAGGGAGACTATGGCTACACCTTC. This chain joins TRBV15 and TRBJ1-2; a weak D match, TRBD1 (6 bases). Germline CDR1 reads LNHNV; CDR2 reads YYDKDF (reference sequence). The CDR3 runs to 13 residues. V was cut by 4 bases and J by 3 bases, with 9 bases left in between.

This clonotype was detected ten times or more. The genes are TRBV7-3 and TRBJ2-3; the match to TRBD2 covers 11 bases. Germline CDR1 is SGHTA and CDR2 is FQGTGA. CDR3 length: 17 amino acids. Trimming cost V 3 bases and J 3 bases; bases outside gene matches: 8. The CDR3 reads CASSFGSLAGVTDTQYF. CDR3 bases: TGTGCCAGCAGCTTTGGGTCACTAGCGGGGGTAACAGATACGCAGTATTTT.

The sample holds many counts of this clonotype. The genes are TRBV10-3 and TRBJ2-1; a weak D match, TRBD2 (5 bases). Trimming pared 0 bases from V and 1 base from J, leaving 10 bases between. Germline V gene data show CDR1 as ENHRY and CDR2 as SYGVKD. This CDR3 is 16 amino acids long. This chain's CDR3 is CAISESMSGSYNEQFF. The CDR3 DNA reads as TGTGCCATCAGTGAGTCGATGAGCGGTTCCTACAATGAGCAGTTCTTC.

This clonotype was observed a handful of times. The chain joins TRBV7-6 to TRBJ2-5, with TRBD2 matching over 12 bases. This CDR3 comprises 15 residues. The germline CDR1 and CDR2 sequences are SGHVS and FNYEAQ. V was clipped by 5 bases and J by 2 bases; unmatched bases: 3. CDR3 DNA: TGTGCCAGCAGCCCTCTAGCGGGGGGGCAAGAGACCCAGTACTTC. The encoded protein is CASSPLAGGQETQYF. Looking up the rest from reference TRBV7-6 and TRBJ2-5 gives the full variable domain: GAGVSQSPRYKVTKRGQDVALRCDPISGHVSLYWYRQALGQGPEFLTYFNYEAQQDKSGLPNDRFSAERPEGSISTLTIQRTEQRDSAMYRCASSPLAGGQETQYFGPGTRLLVL.

The chain is built from TRBV19 and TRBJ2-1, with D possibly matching TRBD1 (6 bases). The CDR3 length is 14 residues. The V gene lost 5 bases and the J gene lost 6 bases, with 14 bases spanning the gap. From germline, CDR1 is LNHDA and CDR2 SQIVND (reference sequence). The CDR3 coding sequence is TGTGCCAGTAGTTTCCCTCGGACAGTCAATGAGCAGTTCTTC. This encodes CASSFPRTVNEQFF.

This clonotype occurred many times. The chain has TRBV20-1 and TRBJ1-5, with 7 positions matching TRBD1. Germline CDR1 reads DFQATT; CDR2 reads SNEGSKA (reference sequence). CDR3 size: 13 residues. J gave up 3 bases and V 7 bases, and 6 bases lay outside the gene matches. This CDR3 is CSGGGGSNQPQHF. The CDR3 coding sequence is TGCAGTGGAGGGGGCGGTTCCAATCAGCCCCAGCATTTT.

This clonotype showed up just a few times. This chain uses TRBV24-1 with TRBJ2-7; 11 positions match TRBD1. Trimming took 9 bases from V and 3 from J; bases not matched to a gene: 6. The CDR3 has 14 residues. The germline CDR1 and CDR2 sequences are KGHDR and SFDVKD. CDR3 sequence: CATQPGQGVYEQYF. Written as DNA, the CDR3 is TGTGCCACCCAACCGGGACAGGGGGTCTACGAGCAGTACTTC.

This clonotype was detected only a few times. The V call is TRBV5-1, the J call TRBJ1-3; tentative D call: TRBD1 (6 bases). The CDR3 has 15 residues. V was shortened by 4 bases and J by 0 bases, with 11 bases between the two germline ends. CDR1 SGHRS and CDR2 YFSETQ come from the germline V gene. CDR3: CASSPRDTSGNTIYF. The DNA of the CDR3 is TGCGCCAGCAGCCCCAGGGACACCTCTGGAAACACCATATATTTT.

In its sample, this clonotype was seen a few times. V gene TRBV28 combines with J gene TRBJ2-4; a possible D gene is TRBD2 (6 bases). V was pared by 8 bases and J by 0 bases, with 11 bases between. CDR3 length: 14 residues. Germline CDR1 and CDR2: MDHEN and SYDVKM. The CDR3 DNA reads as TGTGCCAGCCAGTTGGGGGGAGCCAAAAACATTCAGTACTTC. It yields the protein CASQLGGAKNIQYF.

This clonotype has just a few counts. V is TRBV4-1 and J is TRBJ2-7; D is possibly TRBD2 (8 bases). With 1 base removed from V and 7 bases from J, the gap between germline ends came to 20 bases. Germline lookup yields CDR1 MGHRA and CDR2 YSYEKL. The CDR3 covers 16 residues. CDR3 DNA: TGCGCCAGCAGCCAAGTTTCGGGAGGGGGCAGGTCGGAGCAGTACTTC. Protein: CASSQVSGGGRSEQYF.

V and J are TRBV6-5 and TRBJ2-7; the D gene is possibly TRBD1 (8 bases). The CDR3 has 14 residues. V gave up 8 bases and J gave up 3 bases, with 17 bases separating them. The V gene's germline CDR1 is MNHEY and CDR2 SVGAGI. In DNA, the CDR3 is TGTGCCAGCCCACAGGGGGGGGGTCACTACGAGCAGTACTTC. Residues: CASPQGGGHYEQYF.

This clonotype was detected ten times or more. The chain employs TRBV7-8 and TRBJ2-1, with D possibly TRBD1 on 6 matching bases. Germline CDR1 is SGHVS and CDR2 is FQNEAQ. There are 14 residues in the CDR3. Trimming cost V 4 bases and J 4 bases, with 11 bases left between them. CDR3 bases: TGTGCCAGCAGCTACCGGGACACGTACAATGAGCAGTTCTTC. Protein product: CASSYRDTYNEQFF.

This clonotype was recorded a few times. The rearrangement links TRBV12-3 or TRBV12-4 to TRBJ2-7; D possibly uses TRBD1 or TRBD2 (5 bases each). This CDR3 has 15 residues. Trimming stripped 5 bases from V and 2 bases from J, with 16 bases between. This chain's CDR3 is CASSLSGTVTYEQYF. Written as DNA, the CDR3 is TGTGCCAGCAGTCTCTCCGGGACGGTGACCTACGAGCAGTACTTC.

This clonotype was detected a few times. The genes are TRBV27 and TRBJ2-2; 10 bases match TRBD1. The CDR3 is made up of 15 amino acids. Germline V lookup: CDR1 MNHEY, CDR2 SMNVEV (reference sequence). J lost 6 bases, V lost 6 bases, and 7 bases had no gene match. The DNA of the CDR3 is TGTGCCAGCAGAATACATGGACAGGGGGCCGGGGAGCTGTTTTTT. Protein sequence: CASRIHGQGAGELFF.